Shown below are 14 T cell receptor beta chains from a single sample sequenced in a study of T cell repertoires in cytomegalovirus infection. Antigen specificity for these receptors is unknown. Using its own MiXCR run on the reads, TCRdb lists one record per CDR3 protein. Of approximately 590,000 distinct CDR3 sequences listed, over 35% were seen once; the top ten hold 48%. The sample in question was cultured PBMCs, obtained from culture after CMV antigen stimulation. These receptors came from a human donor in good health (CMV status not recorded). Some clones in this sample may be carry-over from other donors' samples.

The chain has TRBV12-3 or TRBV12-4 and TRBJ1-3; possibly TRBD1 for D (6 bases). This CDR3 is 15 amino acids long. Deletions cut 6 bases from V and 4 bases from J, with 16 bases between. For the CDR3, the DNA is TGTGCCAGCAGGCAGGGGTTTACGTGGGGAAACACCATATATTTT. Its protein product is CASRQGFTWGNTIYF.

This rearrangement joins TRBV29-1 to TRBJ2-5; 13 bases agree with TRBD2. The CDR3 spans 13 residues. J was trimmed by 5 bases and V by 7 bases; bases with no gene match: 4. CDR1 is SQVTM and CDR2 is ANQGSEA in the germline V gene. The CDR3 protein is CSGTSGGLETQYF. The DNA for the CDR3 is TGCAGCGGGACTAGCGGGGGTTTGGAGACCCAGTACTTC.

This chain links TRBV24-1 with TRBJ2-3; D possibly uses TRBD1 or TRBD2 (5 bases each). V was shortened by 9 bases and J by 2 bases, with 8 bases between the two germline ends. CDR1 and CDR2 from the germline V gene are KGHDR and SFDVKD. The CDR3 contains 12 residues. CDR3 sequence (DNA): TGTGCCACCGAGGGGACCACAGATACGCAGTATTTT. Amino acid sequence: CATEGTTDTQYF.

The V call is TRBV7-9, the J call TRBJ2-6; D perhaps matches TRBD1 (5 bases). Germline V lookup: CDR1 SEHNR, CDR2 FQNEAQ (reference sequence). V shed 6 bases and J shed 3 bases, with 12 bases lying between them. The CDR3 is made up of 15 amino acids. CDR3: CASSPMGHGANVLTF. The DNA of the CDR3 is TGTGCCAGCAGTCCCATGGGGCATGGGGCCAACGTCCTGACTTTC.

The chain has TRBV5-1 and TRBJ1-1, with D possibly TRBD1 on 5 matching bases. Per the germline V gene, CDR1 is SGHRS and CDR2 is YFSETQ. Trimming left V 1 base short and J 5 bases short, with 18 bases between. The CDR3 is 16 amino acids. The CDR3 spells CASSLSYLEGRTEAFF. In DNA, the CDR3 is TGCGCCAGCAGCTTGTCCTACCTGGAGGGACGGACTGAAGCTTTCTTT.

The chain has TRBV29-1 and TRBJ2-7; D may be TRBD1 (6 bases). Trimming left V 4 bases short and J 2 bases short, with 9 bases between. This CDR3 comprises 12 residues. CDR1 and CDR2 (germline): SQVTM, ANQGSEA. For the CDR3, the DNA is TGCAGCGTTGGTTGGACAGCCTACGAGCAGTACTTC. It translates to CSVGWTAYEQYF.

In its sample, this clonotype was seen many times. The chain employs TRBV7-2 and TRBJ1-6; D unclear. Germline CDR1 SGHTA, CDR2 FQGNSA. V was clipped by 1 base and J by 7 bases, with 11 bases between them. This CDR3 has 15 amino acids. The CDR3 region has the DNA TGTGCCAGCAGCTTAGTAGTCCGCGGGAATTCACCCCTCCACTTT. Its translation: CASSLVVRGNSPLHF.

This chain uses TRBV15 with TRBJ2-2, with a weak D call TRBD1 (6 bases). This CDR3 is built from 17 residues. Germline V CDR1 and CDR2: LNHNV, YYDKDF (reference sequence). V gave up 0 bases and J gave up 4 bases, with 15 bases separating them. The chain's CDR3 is CATSRDGTGLGTGELFF. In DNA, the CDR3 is TGTGCCACCAGCAGAGATGGTACAGGGCTGGGCACCGGGGAGCTGTTTTTT.

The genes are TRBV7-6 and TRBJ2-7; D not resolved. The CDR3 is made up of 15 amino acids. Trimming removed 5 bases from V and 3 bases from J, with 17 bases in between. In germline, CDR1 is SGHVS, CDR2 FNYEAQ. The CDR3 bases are TGTGCCAGCAGCCCATTCGGTGATCGGGTCTACGAGCAGTACTTC. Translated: CASSPFGDRVYEQYF.

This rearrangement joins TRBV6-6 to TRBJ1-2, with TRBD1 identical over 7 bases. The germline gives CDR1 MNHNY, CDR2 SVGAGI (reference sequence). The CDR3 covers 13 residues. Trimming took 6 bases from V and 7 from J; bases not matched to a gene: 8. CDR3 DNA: TGTGCCAGCAGGAGGCAGGGACAGTTTGGCTACACCTTC. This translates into CASRRQGQFGYTF.

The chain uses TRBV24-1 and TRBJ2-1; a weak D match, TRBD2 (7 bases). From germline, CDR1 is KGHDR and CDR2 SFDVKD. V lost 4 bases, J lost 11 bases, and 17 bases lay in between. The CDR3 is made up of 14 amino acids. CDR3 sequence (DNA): TGTGCCACCAGTGAGGGGGGCGGGGGAGAGAAGCAGTTCTTC. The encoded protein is CATSEGGGGEKQFF.

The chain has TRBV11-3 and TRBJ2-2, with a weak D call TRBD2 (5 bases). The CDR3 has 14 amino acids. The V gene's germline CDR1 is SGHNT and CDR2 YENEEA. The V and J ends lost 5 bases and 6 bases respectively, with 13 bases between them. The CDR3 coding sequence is TGTGCCAGCAGCCTACGAACTAGTCCCGGGGAGCTGTTTTTT. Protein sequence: CASSLRTSPGELFF.

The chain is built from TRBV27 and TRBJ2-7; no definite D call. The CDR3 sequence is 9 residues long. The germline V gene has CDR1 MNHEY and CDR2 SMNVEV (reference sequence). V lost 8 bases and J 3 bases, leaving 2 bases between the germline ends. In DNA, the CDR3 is TGTGCCAGCGACTACGAGCAGTACTTC. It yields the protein CASDYEQYF.

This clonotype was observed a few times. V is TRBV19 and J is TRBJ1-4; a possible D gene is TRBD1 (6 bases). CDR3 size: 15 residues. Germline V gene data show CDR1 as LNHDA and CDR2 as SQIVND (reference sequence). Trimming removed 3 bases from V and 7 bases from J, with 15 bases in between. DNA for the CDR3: TGTGCCAGTAGTATCTCGGGGGCGGTAGGTGAAAAACTGTTTTTT. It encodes CASSISGAVGEKLFF.